The 12 T cell receptor beta chains below all came from one sample that was sequenced in a study of tumor-infiltrating lymphocytes in primary liver carcinoma. Blood RNA was derived from unsorted whole blood, and germline DNA was extracted too. TCR beta cDNA was made from 500 ng total RNA with a constant-region primer. Libraries of TCR beta came from three nested multiplex PCR rounds with slightly modified ARM-PCR. A C-beta reverse primer was combined with TRBV1-TRBV30 forward primers in the first two PCR rounds, and each round had 10 cycles. Using its own MiXCR run on the multiplex PCR reads, TCRdb lists one record per CDR3 protein. This table has approximately 340,000 distinct CDR3 sequences, less than 65% appearing once. The sample consisted of peripheral blood. These receptor sequences come from a man between 35 and 55 years old with primary liver carcinoma and hepatitis B virus infection.

Note on this clonotype: One end of the junction is discordant with germline, which a read error may explain. The CDR3: CDSSYSTGHASTDTQYF. DNA of the CDR3: TGTGACAGCAGTTACTCGACTGGACACGCGAGCACAGATACGCAGTATTTT. This chain uses TRBV6-2 or TRBV6-3 with TRBJ2-3; D is perhaps TRBD1 (5 bases). This CDR3 comprises 17 residues. Germline V gene sequence: CDR1 MNHEY, CDR2 SVGEGT.

Written as DNA, the CDR3 is TGCAGCGCCGAGGCCGGGACAGGGTCCCGCACCGGGGAGCTGTTTTTT. Amino acid sequence: CSAEAGTGSRTGELFF. The chain recombines TRBV29-1 with TRBJ2-2; 9 nucleotides line up with TRBD1. With 7 bases clipped from V and 4 bases from J, the junction kept 13 bases outside the gene matches. The germline CDR1 and CDR2 sequences are SQVTM and ANQGSEA. The CDR3 length is 16 residues.

V is TRBV30 and J is TRBJ1-5; weak D call: TRBD1 (6 bases). V dropped 5 bases and J dropped 6 bases, with 20 bases sitting between them. This CDR3 spans 15 amino acids. Germline lookup yields CDR1 GTSNPN and CDR2 SVGIG (reference sequence). CDR3 protein: CAWGFRGARGQPQHF. CDR3 bases: TGTGCCTGGGGGTTTAGGGGGGCTAGGGGTCAGCCCCAGCATTTT.

This clonotype was counted a single time. Being one base from a much bigger clone, this may be a read error. The J gene is TRBJ1-4, the V gene TRBV10-3; TRBD1 matches 7 bases. V was clipped by 6 bases and J by 5 bases; unmatched bases: 9. In germline, CDR1 is ENHRY, CDR2 SYGVKD. The CDR3 length is 15 residues. For the CDR3, the DNA is TGTGCCATCAGCAAAATAGGGGGCGGGAATGAAAAACTGTTTTTT. Its translation is CAISKIGGGNEKLFF.

The rearrangement links TRBV12-3 or TRBV12-4 to TRBJ2-3; no clear D gene. The CDR3 loop spans 14 amino acids. The V and J ends lost 9 bases and 0 bases respectively, with 13 bases between them. The CDR3 nucleotides read TGTGCCAGTAATCAGGATATTAGCACAGATACGCAGTATTTT. This codes for CASNQDISTDTQYF.

This clonotype was detected once. One end of the junction is discordant with germline, which a read error may explain. J is TRBJ2-7 and V is TRBV11-2, with D possibly matching TRBD2 (5 bases). The CDR3 has 15 residues. Germline V gene sequence: CDR1 SGHAT, CDR2 FQNNGV. The CDR3 reads CVSSFGIGISYEQYF. The CDR3 nucleotides are TGTGTCAGCAGCTTCGGGATTGGGATTTCCTACGAGCAGTACTTC.

With respect to this clonotype: The germline gene is not matched at one end of the junction; a read error may be the cause. The chain recombines TRBV10-3 with TRBJ2-2, with 8 bases fitting TRBD2. This CDR3 spans 17 amino acids. Germline assignment: CDR1 ENHRY and CDR2 SYGVKD. As DNA, the CDR3 is TGTGCCATCAGAGACGCGGCGACTAGCGAGAACACCGGGGAGCTGTTTTTC. It encodes CAIRDAATSENTGELFF.

This chain uses TRBV28 with TRBJ2-1; 9 nucleotides align to TRBD2. CDR3 length: 13 residues. From germline, CDR1 is MDHEN and CDR2 SYDVKM. Trimming removed 5 bases from V and 8 bases from J; junction bases left unmatched: 4. The CDR3 sequence: CASSGREGDEQFF. The CDR3, as DNA: TGTGCCAGCAGTGGGCGGGAGGGGGATGAGCAGTTCTTC.

The rearrangement links TRBV7-8 to TRBJ2-4, with D tentatively TRBD2 (5 bases). The V end lost 9 bases, the J end lost 4 bases, and 13 bases lay between the germline ends. This CDR3 is built from 13 residues. Germline CDR1 and CDR2: SGHVS and FQNEAQ. The CDR3 spells CASTTCGKNIQYF. The CDR3 DNA reads TGTGCCAGTACCACCTGCGGGAAAAACATTCAGTACTTC.

The J gene is TRBJ2-7, the V gene TRBV11-1; D ambiguous. CDR1 SGHAT and CDR2 FQDESV come from the germline V gene (reference sequence). V gave up 10 bases and J gave up 9 bases, with 25 bases separating them. The length of the CDR3 is 14 residues. CDR3 sequence (DNA): TGTGCCATCCGCTCTTCATTAGGCACCTGGGGGCAGTACTTC. It yields the protein CAIRSSLGTWGQYF. Complete variable domain (other parts from reference TRBV11-1 and TRBJ2-7): EAEVAQSPRYKITEKSQAVAFWCDPISGHATLYWYRQILGQGPELLVQFQDESVVDDSQLPKDRFSAERLKGVDSTLKIQPAELGDSAMYLCAIRSSLGTWGQYFGPGTRLTVT.

Concerning this clonotype: A much larger clone lies one base from this, so it may be a read error. This chain joins TRBV12-3 or TRBV12-4 and TRBJ1-5; D unresolved. The CDR3 spans 14 residues. The CDR3 DNA reads as TGTGCCAGCTGTTTAGCGGGGTTCGATCAGCCCCAGCATTTT. It yields the protein CASCLAGFDQPQHF.

Worth noting for this clonotype: This may be a read error, as it is one base from a much larger clone. V is TRBV6-1 and J is TRBJ2-3; TRBD1 agrees at 9 bases. The CDR3 length is 16 residues. CDR1 is MNHNS and CDR2 is SASEGT in the germline V gene. The CDR3 DNA follows: TGTGTCAGCAGTGAAGCAAGGGACAGGGACACAGATACGCAGTATTTT. Translating it yields CVSSEARDRDTDTQYF.